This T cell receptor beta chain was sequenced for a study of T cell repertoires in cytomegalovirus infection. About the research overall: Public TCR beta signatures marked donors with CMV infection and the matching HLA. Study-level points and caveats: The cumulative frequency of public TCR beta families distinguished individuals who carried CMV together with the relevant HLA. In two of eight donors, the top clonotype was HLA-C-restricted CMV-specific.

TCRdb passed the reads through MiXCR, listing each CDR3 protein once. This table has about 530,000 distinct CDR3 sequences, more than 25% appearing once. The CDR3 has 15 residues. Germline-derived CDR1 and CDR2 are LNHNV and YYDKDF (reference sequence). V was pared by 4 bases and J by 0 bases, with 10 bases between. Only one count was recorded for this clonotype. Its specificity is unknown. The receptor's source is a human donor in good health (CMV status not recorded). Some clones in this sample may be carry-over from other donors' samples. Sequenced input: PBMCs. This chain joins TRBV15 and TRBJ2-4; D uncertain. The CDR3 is CATSMNRVAKNIQYF. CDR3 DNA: TGTGCCACCAGCATGAATAGGGTAGCCAAAAACATTCAGTACTTC.